Included here is one T cell receptor (beta chain) sequence, with context. As yet, its antigen is unknown. Some clones are missing from TCRdb's copy, which holds only in-frame ones; the method was immunoSEQ multiplex PCR. The repertoire holds tens of thousands of clones, with 70% to 80% as singletons. Viral peptide pools were used in the ViraFEST assay to expand antigen-specific CD4+ T cells, and sequencing came afterward. CD4+ T cell isolation took place after approximately 11 days of culture. IL-2 medium supplanted half the medium on days 3 and 7. The data were taken from a study of vaccination effects on CD4 cells after COVID-19. Study conclusions and caveats: Clones of infection and vaccine origin contracted markedly late after vaccination.

Germline-derived CDR1 and CDR2 are SNHLY and FYNNEI. The V and J ends lost 4 bases and 0 bases respectively, with 12 bases between them. This CDR3 comprises 15 residues. The sequence was collected from a human donor who received a COVID-19 vaccine. The sequencing used CD4+ T cells from PBMCs cultured with HCoV-229E spike peptides, collected before COVID-19 vaccination. The V gene is TRBV2, the J gene TRBJ1-1; D is unclear. This CDR3 reads CASSGAPLMNTEAFF. Here the CDR3 DNA reads TGTGCCAGCAGTGGGGCCCCGCTTATGAACACTGAAGCTTTCTTT. Full variable domain (missing parts from reference TRBV2 and TRBJ1-1): EPEVTQTPSHQVTQMGQEVILRCVPISNHLYFYWYRQILGQKVEFLVSFYNNEISEKSEIFDDQFSVERPDGSNFTLKIRSTKLEDSAMYFCASSGAPLMNTEAFFGQGTRLTVV.